This T cell receptor (beta chain) was documented in a study of blood T cells in healthy people across ages. Study-wide results and limits: The unknown donor CMV status may have confounded expanded clonotype changes. A roughly linear fall in TCR beta diversity per million T cells was seen with increasing age.

A sample-barcoded 5' primer and a J-beta primer mix were used in a second PCR of about 7 to 12 cycles. TCRdb used MiXCR to reprocess the 5' RACE reads, holding one entry per CDR3 protein. The top ten clones hold under 20% of a sample with about 770,000 distinct CDR3 sequences, 40% to 50% of them seen once. Each sample yielded at least 6 micrograms of PBMC total RNA. As for this clonotype: Its antigen is undetermined.

The CDR3 loop spans 10 amino acids. Trimming removed 2 bases from V and 7 bases from J, with 0 bases in between. CDR1 and CDR2 (germline): SGHNT, YENEEA. The sequencing sample was made of blood. The chain joins TRBV11-3 to TRBJ1-5, with D unresolved. This clonotype was obtained from a man in his fifties or sixties in good health. The CDR3 spells CASSLQPQHF. The DNA for the CDR3 is TGTGCCAGCAGCTTACAGCCCCAGCATTTT.